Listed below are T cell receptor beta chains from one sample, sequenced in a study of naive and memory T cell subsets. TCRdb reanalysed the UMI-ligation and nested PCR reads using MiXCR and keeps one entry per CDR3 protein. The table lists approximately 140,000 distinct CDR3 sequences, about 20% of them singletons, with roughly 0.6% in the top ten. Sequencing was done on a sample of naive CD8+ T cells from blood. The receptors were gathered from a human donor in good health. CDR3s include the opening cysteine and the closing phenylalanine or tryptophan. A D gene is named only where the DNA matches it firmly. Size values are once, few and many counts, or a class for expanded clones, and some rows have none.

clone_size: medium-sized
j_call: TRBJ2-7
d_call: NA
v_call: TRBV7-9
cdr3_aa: CASSSDYEQYF
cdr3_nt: TGTGCCAGCAGCTCCGACTACGAGCAGTACTTC

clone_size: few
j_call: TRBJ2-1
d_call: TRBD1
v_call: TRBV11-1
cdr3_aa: CASSYSTGDSYNEQFF
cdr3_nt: TGTGCCAGCAGCTACAGCACAGGGGACTCCTACAATGAGCAGTTCTTC

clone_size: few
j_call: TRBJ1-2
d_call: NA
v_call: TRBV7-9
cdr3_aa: CASSLAQVYTF
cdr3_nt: TGTGCCAGCAGCTTAGCGCAGGTTTACACCTTC

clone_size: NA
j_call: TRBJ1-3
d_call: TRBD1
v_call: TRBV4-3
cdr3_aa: CASSQDDRTGPANTIYF
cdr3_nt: TGCGCCAGCAGCCAAGACGACCGGACAGGGCCGGCAAACACCATATATTTT

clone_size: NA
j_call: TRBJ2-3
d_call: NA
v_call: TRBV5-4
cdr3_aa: CASSLETQPTTDTQYF
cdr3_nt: TGTGCCAGCAGCTTGGAAACCCAGCCCACCACAGATACGCAGTATTTT

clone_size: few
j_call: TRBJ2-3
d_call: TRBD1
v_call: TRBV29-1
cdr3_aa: CSVEDPDRAVGDTQYF
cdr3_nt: TGCAGCGTTGAAGATCCTGACAGGGCCGTGGGAGATACGCAGTATTTT

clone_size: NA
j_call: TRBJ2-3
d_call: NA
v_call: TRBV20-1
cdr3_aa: CSALAEPTDTQYF
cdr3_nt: TGCAGTGCTTTAGCGGAACCGACAGATACGCAGTATTTT

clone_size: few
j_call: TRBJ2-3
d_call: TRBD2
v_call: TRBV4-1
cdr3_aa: CASSQRSASGRTDTQYF
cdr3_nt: TGCGCCAGCAGCCAACGCTCGGCTAGCGGACGCACAGATACGCAGTATTTT

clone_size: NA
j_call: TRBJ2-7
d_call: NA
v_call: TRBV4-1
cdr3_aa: CASSRISGEDEQYF
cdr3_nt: TGCGCCAGCAGCCGAATAAGTGGCGAGGACGAGCAGTACTTC

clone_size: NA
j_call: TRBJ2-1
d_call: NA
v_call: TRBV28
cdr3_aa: CASRSSGESSYNEQFF
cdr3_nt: TGTGCCAGCAGGAGTTCGGGGGAGTCCTCCTACAATGAGCAGTTCTTC

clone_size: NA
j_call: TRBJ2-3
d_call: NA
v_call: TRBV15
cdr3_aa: CATSRDSGETTYTQYF
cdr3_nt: TGTGCCACCAGCAGAGATTCGGGGGAGACCACATATACGCAGTATTTT

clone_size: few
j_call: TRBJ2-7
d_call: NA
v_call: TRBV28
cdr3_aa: CASSFLPGTSYEQYF
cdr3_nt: TGTGCCAGCAGTTTCCTCCCCGGGACCTCCTACGAGCAGTACTTC

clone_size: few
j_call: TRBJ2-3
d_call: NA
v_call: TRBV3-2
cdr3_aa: CASTHSGSGTDTQYF
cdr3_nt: TGTGCCAGCACCCATAGCGGGAGTGGCACAGATACGCAGTATTTT

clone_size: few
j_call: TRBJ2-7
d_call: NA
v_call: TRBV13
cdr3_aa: CASSFARGVNEQYF
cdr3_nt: TGTGCCAGCAGCTTTGCCCGGGGCGTGAACGAGCAGTACTTC

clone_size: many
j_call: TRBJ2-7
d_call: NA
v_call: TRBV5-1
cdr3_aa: CASSLVSYEQYF
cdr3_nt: TGTGCCAGCAGCTTAGTCTCCTACGAGCAGTACTTC

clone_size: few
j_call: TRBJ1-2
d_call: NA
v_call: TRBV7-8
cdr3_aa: CASSLAGTSPLGGYTF
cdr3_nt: TGTGCCAGCAGCTTAGCCGGGACATCTCCTCTCGGCGGCTACACCTTC

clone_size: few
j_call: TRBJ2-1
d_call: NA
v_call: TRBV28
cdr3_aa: CASSSVRDMRTYNEQFF
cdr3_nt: TGTGCCAGCAGTTCGGTGCGGGACATGCGTACCTACAATGAGCAGTTCTTC

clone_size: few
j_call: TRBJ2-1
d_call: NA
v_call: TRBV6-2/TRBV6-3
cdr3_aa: CASRIANSREQFF
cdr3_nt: TGTGCCAGTAGGATAGCCAATTCCCGGGAGCAGTTCTTC

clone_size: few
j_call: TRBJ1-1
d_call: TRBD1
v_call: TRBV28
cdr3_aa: CATQPGQGIDEAFF
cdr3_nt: TGTGCCACCCAACCGGGACAGGGTATTGATGAAGCTTTCTTT

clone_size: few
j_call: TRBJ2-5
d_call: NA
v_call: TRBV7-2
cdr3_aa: CASSLALGVLGQETQYF
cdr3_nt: TGTGCCAGCAGCTTAGCGTTGGGGGTCCTGGGCCAAGAGACCCAGTACTTC

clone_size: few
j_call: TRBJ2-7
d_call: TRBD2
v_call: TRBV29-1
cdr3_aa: CSARLAGRYEQYF
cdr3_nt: TGCAGCGCACGACTAGCGGGACGCTACGAGCAGTACTTC

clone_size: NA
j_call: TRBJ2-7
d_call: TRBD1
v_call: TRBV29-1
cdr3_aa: CSAGQGYYEQYF
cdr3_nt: TGCAGCGCCGGACAGGGTTACTACGAGCAGTACTTC

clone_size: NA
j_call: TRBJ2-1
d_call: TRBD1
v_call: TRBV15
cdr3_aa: CATSSPPGQGLYEQFF
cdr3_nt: TGTGCCACCAGCAGCCCTCCGGGACAGGGTCTATATGAGCAGTTCTTC

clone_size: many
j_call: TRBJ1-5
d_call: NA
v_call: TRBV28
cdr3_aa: CASSPGDSNQPQHF
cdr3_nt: TGTGCCAGCAGTCCAGGGGATAGCAATCAGCCCCAGCATTTT

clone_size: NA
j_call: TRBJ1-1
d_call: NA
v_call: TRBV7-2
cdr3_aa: CASSLEPALSTEAFF
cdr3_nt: TGTGCCAGCAGCTTAGAACCGGCCTTGAGCACTGAAGCTTTCTTT

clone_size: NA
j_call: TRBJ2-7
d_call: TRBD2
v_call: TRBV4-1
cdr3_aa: CASSQGLAGSYEQYF
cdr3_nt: TGCGCCAGCAGCCAAGGCCTAGCGGGGTCCTACGAGCAGTACTTC

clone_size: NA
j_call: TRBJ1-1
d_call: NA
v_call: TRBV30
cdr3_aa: CAWSVITGAEAFF
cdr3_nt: TGTGCCTGGAGTGTAATTACCGGGGCGGAAGCTTTCTTT

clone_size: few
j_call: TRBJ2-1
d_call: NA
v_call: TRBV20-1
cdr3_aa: CSARDPGPTHNEQFF
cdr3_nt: TGCAGTGCTAGAGATCCAGGGCCGACTCACAATGAGCAGTTCTTC

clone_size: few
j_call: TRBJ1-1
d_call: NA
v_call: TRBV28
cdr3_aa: CASSPSWGGQMNTEAFF
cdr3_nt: TGTGCCAGCAGTCCAAGCTGGGGCGGACAAATGAACACTGAAGCTTTCTTT

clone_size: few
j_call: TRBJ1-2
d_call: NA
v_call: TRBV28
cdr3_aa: CASSFATNYGYTF
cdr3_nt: TGTGCCAGCAGTTTTGCTACTAACTATGGCTACACCTTC

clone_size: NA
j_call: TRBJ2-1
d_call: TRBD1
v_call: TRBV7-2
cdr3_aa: CASSLGGGYYNEQFF
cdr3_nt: TGTGCCAGCAGCTTAGGAGGGGGCTATTACAATGAGCAGTTCTTC

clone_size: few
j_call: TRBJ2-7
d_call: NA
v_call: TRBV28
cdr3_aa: CASSSSETVAYEQYF
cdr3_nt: TGTGCCAGCAGTTCCTCCGAGACGGTGGCCTACGAGCAGTACTTC

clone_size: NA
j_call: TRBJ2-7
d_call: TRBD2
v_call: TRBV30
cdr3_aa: CAWNTVAGAPWEQYF
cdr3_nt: TGTGCCTGGAATACCGTAGCGGGAGCCCCCTGGGAGCAGTACTTC

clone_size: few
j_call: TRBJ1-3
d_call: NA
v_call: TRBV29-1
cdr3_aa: CSVSFSGNTIYF
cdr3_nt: TGCAGCGTTTCATTCTCTGGAAACACCATATATTTT

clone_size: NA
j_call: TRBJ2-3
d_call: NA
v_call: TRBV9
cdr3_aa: CASSVDPESDTQYF
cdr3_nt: TGTGCCAGCAGCGTAGACCCGGAGTCAGATACGCAGTATTTT

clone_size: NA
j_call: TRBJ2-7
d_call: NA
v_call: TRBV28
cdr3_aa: CASSFPMAGTKSYEQYF
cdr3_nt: TGTGCCAGCAGTTTCCCTATGGCAGGGACGAAGTCCTACGAGCAGTACTTC

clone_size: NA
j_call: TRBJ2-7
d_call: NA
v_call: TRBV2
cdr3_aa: CASSGQGLYEQYF
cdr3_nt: TGTGCCAGCAGTGGTCAGGGCCTCTACGAGCAGTACTTC

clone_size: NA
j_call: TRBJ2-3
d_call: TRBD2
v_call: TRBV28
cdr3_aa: CASSFGLARADTQYF
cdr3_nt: TGTGCCAGCAGTTTCGGACTAGCTCGGGCAGATACGCAGTATTTT

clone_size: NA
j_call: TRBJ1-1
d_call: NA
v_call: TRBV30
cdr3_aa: CAWSVSPGTEAFF
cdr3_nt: TGTGCCTGGAGTGTAAGTCCGGGAACTGAAGCTTTCTTT

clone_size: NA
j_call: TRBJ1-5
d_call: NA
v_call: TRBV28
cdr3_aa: CASRTHGGNQPQHF
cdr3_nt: TGTGCCAGCAGGACCCACGGGGGCAATCAGCCCCAGCATTTT

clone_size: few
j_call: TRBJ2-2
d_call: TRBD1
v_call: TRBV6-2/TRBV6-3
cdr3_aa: CASNIGTANTGELFF
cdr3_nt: TGTGCCAGCAACATTGGGACAGCGAACACCGGGGAGCTGTTTTTT